One and the same sample provided the 30 T cell receptor beta chains below, sequenced in a study of beta chain features in type 1 diabetes. Of the isolated RNA, all was reverse transcribed, and so the sequenced material was expressed TCRB transcripts. Sequencing was performed with immunoSEQ multiplex PCR; in TCRdb, only in-frame clones are kept and a portion is missing. The table shows under 450,000 clones, with approximately 15% occurring only once. The sample was naive CD4+ T cells from blood. The source of these receptors is a woman aged 18-35 years in good health.

This clone has a handful of counts. The genes are TRBV28 and TRBJ1-5, with D perhaps TRBD1 (5 bases). The V and J ends lost 4 bases and 8 bases respectively, with 15 bases between them. CDR3 size: 14 residues. CDR1 is MDHEN and CDR2 is SYDVKM in the germline V gene. For the CDR3, the DNA is TGTGCCAGCAGTTCCACAGGTGATCTAAAGCCCCAGCATTTT. Encoded protein: CASSSTGDLKPQHF.

This clone turned up a few times. V gene TRBV27 combines with J gene TRBJ2-1; 13 nucleotides agree with TRBD2. This CDR3 comprises 15 residues. Germline-derived CDR1 and CDR2 are MNHEY and SMNVEV (reference sequence). V was clipped by 3 bases and J by 9 bases; unmatched bases: 5. The CDR3 protein is CASSFTSGRAGEQFF. Written as DNA, the CDR3 is TGTGCCAGCAGTTTCACTAGCGGGAGGGCCGGTGAGCAGTTCTTC.

The chain combines TRBV6-1 with TRBJ1-4; 10 bases match TRBD1. The CDR3 covers 16 residues. V shed 3 bases, J shed 8 bases, and the junction held 9 bases outside the gene matches. CDR1 is MNHNS, CDR2 SASEGT, per germline. The CDR3 bases are TGTGCCAGCAGTGACGTCGGACAGGGGGTTTGGGAAAAACTGTTTTTT. Its translation is CASSDVGQGVWEKLFF.

In its sample, this clone was seen a few times. The chain uses TRBV18 and TRBJ2-7; 12 nucleotides match TRBD1. This CDR3 region has 16 residues. Per the germline V gene, CDR1 is KGHSH and CDR2 is LQKENI. With 6 bases clipped from V and 5 bases from J, the junction kept 11 bases outside the gene matches. The CDR3: CASSPLGTGGSDEQYF. The CDR3, as DNA: TGTGCCAGCTCCCCCTTAGGGACAGGGGGCAGCGACGAGCAGTACTTC.

V and J are TRBV19 and TRBJ1-5; 7 bases line up with TRBD1. The CDR3 length is 17 residues. Germline CDR1 reads LNHDA; CDR2 reads SQIVND (reference sequence). Trimming at V came to 3 bases and at J to 4 bases, leaving 12 bases not matched to a gene. In DNA form, the CDR3 reads TGTGCCAGTAGTATGCCCCGGGACAGCGTGGGGAATCAGCCCCAGCATTTT. Protein: CASSMPRDSVGNQPQHF.

The J gene is TRBJ1-4, the V gene TRBV7-9, with D tentatively TRBD1 (6 bases). V shed 1 base and J shed 13 bases, with 16 bases lying between them. CDR1 SEHNR and CDR2 FQNEAQ come from the germline V gene (reference sequence). This CDR3 has 14 amino acids. The CDR3 nucleotides read TGTGCCAGCAGCTTAGATAGGATCACAGGGATACTGTTTTTT. Translating gives CASSLDRITGILFF. The full variable domain, in which reference TRBV7-9 and TRBJ1-4 provide the parts outside the CDR3, is DTGVSQNPRHKITKRGQNVTFRCDPISEHNRLYWYRQTLGQGPEFLTYFQNEAQLEKSRLLSDRFSAERPKGSFSTLEIQRTEQGDSAMYLCASSLDRITGILFFGSGTQLSVL.

A remark on this clone: Other DNA sequences in this specimen translate into the identical CDR3. This chain links TRBV10-3 with TRBJ2-7; 8 bases match TRBD1. The CDR3 has 15 residues. CDR1 is ENHRY, CDR2 SYGVKD, per germline. The junction had 3 bases not matched to a gene; V was cut back by 2 bases and J by 0 bases. In nucleotides, the CDR3 is TGTGCCATCAGTGAGCGACAGGGGTCCTCCTACGAGCAGTACTTC. It translates to CAISERQGSSYEQYF.

This clone was seen a handful of times. The chain uses TRBV12-5 and TRBJ1-5; the D gene is possibly TRBD1 (5 bases). CDR1 and CDR2 from the germline V gene are LGHNT and FRNRAP. The CDR3 has 11 amino acids. CDR3 region: CAPGEDQPQHF. DNA of the CDR3: TGTGCCCCGGGGGAAGATCAGCCCCAGCATTTT.

The chain employs TRBV6-1 and TRBJ2-1, with TRBD1 identical over 7 bases. V trimming: 2 bases; J trimming: 7 bases; junction bases outside the gene matches: 5. This CDR3 spans 14 amino acids. Germline V lookup: CDR1 MNHNS, CDR2 SASEGT. The CDR3 is CASSELVRGNEQFF. DNA for the CDR3: TGTGCCAGCAGTGAACTCGTCAGGGGGAATGAGCAGTTCTTC.

This clone appeared a few times. The CDR3 here is CASTQGGREQYF. Written as DNA, the CDR3 is TGTGCCAGCACCCAGGGCGGCCGTGAGCAGTACTTC. The chain uses TRBV6-5 and TRBJ2-7; D possibly corresponds to TRBD1 (5 bases). CDR3 length: 12 amino acids. The germline gives CDR1 MNHEY, CDR2 SVGAGI. The V end was cut by 7 bases, the J end by 7 bases, with 14 bases between.

V is TRBV28 and J is TRBJ2-2; 9 bases are a match to TRBD2. The germline CDR1 and CDR2 sequences are MDHEN and SYDVKM. The junction had 4 bases not matched to a gene; V was cut back by 2 bases and J by 6 bases. The CDR3 is 15 amino acids. The CDR3 loop is CASSLEAGGAGELFF. In nucleotides, the CDR3 is TGTGCCAGCAGTTTAGAAGCGGGAGGTGCCGGGGAGCTGTTTTTT. Using reference TRBV28 and TRBJ2-2 for the parts outside the CDR3, the full variable domain is DVKVTQSSRYLVKRTGEKVFLECVQDMDHENMFWYRQDPGLGLRLIYFSYDVKMKEKGDIPEGYSVSREKKERFSLILESASTNQTSMYLCASSLEAGGAGELFFGEGSRLTVL.

This clone showed up just a few times. The chain recombines TRBV30 with TRBJ2-3, with 11 bases fitting TRBD2. The V gene's germline CDR1 is GTSNPN and CDR2 SVGIG (reference sequence). V trimming: 5 bases; J trimming: 5 bases; junction bases outside the gene matches: 9. This CDR3 spans 15 amino acids. The CDR3 sequence is CAWGTSGAQIDTQYF. Here the CDR3 DNA reads TGTGCCTGGGGGACTAGCGGAGCACAGATAGATACGCAGTATTTT.

The V and J genes are TRBV7-2 and TRBJ2-1, with TRBD2 matching 9 bases. With V trimmed by 1 base and J by 6 bases, 7 bases remained unmatched. The CDR3 is 16 amino acids. Germline CDR1 SGHTA, CDR2 FQGNSA. CDR3 residues: CASSLVGTSLVNEQFF. CDR3 sequence (DNA): TGTGCCAGCAGCTTAGTCGGGACTAGCTTGGTCAATGAGCAGTTCTTC. The full variable domain, its missing parts supplied by reference TRBV7-2 and TRBJ2-1, is GAGVSQSPSNKVTEKGKDVELRCDPISGHTALYWYRQSLGQGLEFLIYFQGNSAPDKSGLPSDRFSAERTGGSVSTLTIQRTQQEDSAVYLCASSLVGTSLVNEQFFGPGTRLTVL.

The gene calls are TRBV29-1 and TRBJ1-2; no clear D. Between the trimmed V and J ends, which lost 3 bases and 3 bases, there was a span of 14 bases. Germline V gene sequence: CDR1 SQVTM, CDR2 ANQGSEA. The CDR3 spans 14 residues. In DNA form, the CDR3 reads TGCAGCGTTGAGAGGCGGCTCAACCACTATGGCTACACCTTC. Its translation: CSVERRLNHYGYTF.

The chain joins TRBV18 to TRBJ2-4, with D maybe TRBD1 (6 bases). CDR3 length: 17 residues. From germline, CDR1 is KGHSH and CDR2 LQKENI. With 0 bases removed from V and 3 bases from J, the gap between germline ends came to 15 bases. The CDR3 here is CASSPPMGAIGKNIQYF. CDR3 sequence (DNA): TGTGCCAGCTCACCACCGATGGGGGCAATTGGCAAAAACATTCAGTACTTC.

This clone was observed a handful of times. This chain uses TRBV29-1 with TRBJ2-7, with 9 nucleotides matching TRBD1. Germline V gives CDR1 SQVTM, CDR2 ANQGSEA. V lost 7 bases, J lost 0 bases, and 4 bases stayed unmatched. This CDR3 contains 13 residues. In DNA form, the CDR3 reads TGCAGCGGGTGGGACAGGGTCTCCTACGAGCAGTACTTC. Encoded protein: CSGWDRVSYEQYF.

V gene TRBV5-4 combines with J gene TRBJ1-5; 9 positions match TRBD1. J was trimmed by 0 bases and V by 4 bases; bases with no gene match: 5. From germline, CDR1 is SGHNT and CDR2 YYREEE (reference sequence). This CDR3 is built from 16 residues. CDR3 bases: TGTGCCAGCAGCATACAGGGACAGGGTAGCAATCAGCCCCAGCATTTT. This encodes CASSIQGQGSNQPQHF. Full variable domain (rest looked up from reference TRBV5-4 and TRBJ1-5): ETGVTQSPTHLIKTRGQQVTLRCSSQSGHNTVSWYQQALGQGPQFIFQYYREEENGRGNFPPRFSGLQFPNYSSELNVNALELDDSALYLCASSIQGQGSNQPQHFGDGTRLSIL.

A few counts support this clone. The chain employs TRBV19 and TRBJ2-3, with TRBD2 matching 8 bases. V shed 6 bases, J shed 0 bases, and the junction held 2 bases outside the gene matches. Germline loops: CDR1 LNHDA, CDR2 SQIVND (reference sequence). The CDR3 consists of 14 residues. CDR3 nucleotides: TGTGCCAGTAGCCGCGGGAGGAGCACAGATACGCAGTATTTT. Its protein product is CASSRGRSTDTQYF.

This chain connects TRBV30 to TRBJ1-5, with D maybe TRBD1 (5 bases). V lost 1 base and J 3 bases, leaving 10 bases between the germline ends. The length of the CDR3 is 14 residues. Germline V CDR1 and CDR2: GTSNPN, SVGIG (reference sequence). The CDR3 spells CAWSGGGINQPQHF. The CDR3 DNA is TGTGCCTGGAGTGGTGGGGGGATCAATCAGCCCCAGCATTTT.

This clone was seen only a few times. J is TRBJ2-7 and V is TRBV30, with 11 nucleotides matching TRBD2. Germline lookup yields CDR1 GTSNPN and CDR2 SVGIG (reference sequence). V shed 0 bases, J shed 7 bases, and the junction held 5 bases outside the gene matches. The CDR3 has 14 amino acids. The CDR3 here is CAWSVGLAGGEQYF. The CDR3 DNA reads TGTGCCTGGAGTGTGGGTCTAGCGGGAGGAGAGCAGTACTTC.

The chain recombines TRBV9 with TRBJ2-7, with 7 nucleotides matching TRBD2. V trimming: 0 bases; J trimming: 6 bases; junction bases outside the gene matches: 12. The germline V gene has CDR1 SGDLS and CDR2 YYNGEE. The CDR3 consists of 16 residues. DNA of the CDR3: TGTGCCAGCAGCGTAGTCTCTTCCGGGGGGATCGGCGAGCAGTACTTC. Translated: CASSVVSSGGIGEQYF.

This sequence joins TRBV7-3 and TRBJ2-1; the match to TRBD1 covers 8 bases. Per the germline V gene, CDR1 is SGHTA and CDR2 is FQGTGA. V dropped 3 bases and J dropped 4; count of bases not matched to a gene: 2. The CDR3 extends over 14 amino acids. CDR3 loop: CASSFDRGYNEQFF. The CDR3 bases are TGTGCCAGCAGCTTCGACAGGGGTTACAATGAGCAGTTCTTC.

Only a few counts were recorded for this clone. The chain has TRBV2 and TRBJ1-1; D is uncertain. V lost 10 bases and J 7 bases, leaving 10 bases between the germline ends. CDR1 is SNHLY, CDR2 FYNNEI, per germline. The CDR3 contains 10 residues. CDR3 sequence: CATSRVEAFF. The CDR3 DNA reads TGTGCCACCTCCCGTGTTGAAGCTTTCTTT. Complete variable domain (other parts from reference TRBV2 and TRBJ1-1): EPEVTQTPSHQVTQMGQEVILRCVPISNHLYFYWYRQILGQKVEFLVSFYNNEISEKSEIFDDQFSVERPDGSNFTLKIRSTKLEDSAMYFCATSRVEAFFGQGTRLTVV.

This clone was detected only a few times. The chain has TRBV5-1 and TRBJ2-5; D possibly corresponds to TRBD2 (5 bases). The CDR3 is 15 amino acids. Germline assignment: CDR1 SGHRS and CDR2 YFSETQ. The V end was cut by 3 bases, the J end by 5 bases, with 17 bases between. The CDR3, as DNA: TGCGCCAGCAGCTACTACAGCGGCGCCGAGGAGACCCAGTACTTC. This gives the protein CASSYYSGAEETQYF. Filled out from reference TRBV5-1 and TRBJ2-5, the complete variable domain reads KAGVTQTPRYLIKTRGQQVTLSCSPISGHRSVSWYQQTPGQGLQFLFEYFSETQRNKGNFPGRFSGRQFSNSRSEMNVSTLELGDSALYLCASSYYSGAEETQYFGPGTRLLVL.

This sequence joins TRBV29-1 and TRBJ1-2, with 9 bases that match TRBD1. The ends lost 6 bases at V and 5 bases at J; junction bases unmatched: 7. Germline lookup yields CDR1 SQVTM and CDR2 ANQGSEA. The CDR3 length is 13 residues. The CDR3 spells CSVASGQGYGYTF. CDR3 nucleotide sequence: TGCAGCGTCGCGTCGGGACAGGGTTATGGCTACACCTTC.

This chain joins TRBV4-1 and TRBJ2-1; TRBD2 is a possible D gene (5 bases). Looked up from germline, CDR1 is MGHRA and CDR2 is YSYEKL. The CDR3 is 15 amino acids. V was shortened by 1 base and J by 6 bases, with 13 bases between the two germline ends. The CDR3 sequence is CASSQAGMDFNEQFF. The CDR3 region has the DNA TGCGCCAGCAGCCAAGCCGGGATGGACTTCAATGAGCAGTTCTTC.

This chain connects TRBV6-6 to TRBJ1-2; D perhaps matches TRBD1 (6 bases). This CDR3 comprises 11 residues. CDR1 MNHNY and CDR2 SVGAGI come from the germline V gene (reference sequence). With 4 bases removed from V and 7 bases from J, the gap between germline ends came to 7 bases. The CDR3 protein is CASSSDSGYTF. The DNA of the CDR3 is TGTGCCAGCAGTTCGGACAGTGGCTACACCTTC.

This clone was observed a few times. This chain joins TRBV18 and TRBJ2-7, with a possible D match to TRBD2 (5 bases). CDR1 KGHSH and CDR2 LQKENI come from the germline V gene. This CDR3 is 15 amino acids long. The V end was cut by 0 bases, the J end by 2 bases, with 11 bases between. CDR3 region: CASSPPSRAPYEQYF. DNA of the CDR3: TGTGCCAGCTCACCACCTTCGCGGGCTCCCTACGAGCAGTACTTC.

This chain joins TRBV30 and TRBJ1-2; D uncertain. Germline V gene lookup returns CDR1 GTSNPN and CDR2 SVGIG (reference sequence). The CDR3 totals 16 residues. The V end lost 6 bases, the J end lost 4 bases, and 24 bases lay between the germline ends. Here the CDR3 reads CACGFRRHIALYGYTF. The CDR3 DNA reads as TGTGCCTGCGGGTTTAGACGCCACATTGCCCTCTATGGCTACACCTTC.

The CDR3 spells CASSLEPTGWETQYF. The DNA for the CDR3 is TGCGCCAGCAGCTTGGAGCCGACGGGGTGGGAGACCCAGTACTTC. V and J are TRBV5-1 and TRBJ2-5; D perhaps matches TRBD2 (5 bases). V lost 0 bases to trimming and J lost 5 bases, with 14 bases between them. Germline V lookup: CDR1 SGHRS, CDR2 YFSETQ. CDR3 length: 15 amino acids.